This T cell receptor beta chain emerged from a study of blood T cell repertoires in COVID-19. On the study more broadly: Sites in the United States, Italy and Spain provided acute and convalescent COVID-19 samples. PBMCs, B-cell-depleted T cells, or T cells were the source of the cDNA or gDNA that made up the material.

Source study methods: The assay estimated nucleated cells by amplifying reference gene primers. Assay: immunoSEQ multiplex PCR; the TCRdb copy retains only in-frame clones and omits some. V and J calls and clone size follow that table, whereas D and trimming were derived from the DNA. In the table there are approximately 120,000 clones, approximately 80% of which are singletons. The sample was peripheral blood. The receptor was derived from a human donor in a cohort sampled during active COVID-19.

The CDR3 nucleotides read TGTGCCAGCAGCTTACCCGGAGGGCTATCGCCGGAGGAGACCCAGTACTTC. Amino acids: CASSLPGGLSPEETQYF. The chain is built from TRBV11-3 and TRBJ2-5, with TRBD2 as a possible D gene (6 bases). The germline gives CDR1 SGHNT, CDR2 YENEEA. There are 17 residues in the CDR3. Trimming cost V 2 bases and J 5 bases, with 21 bases left between them.